This T cell receptor (beta chain) was captured by sequencing in a study of neurological immune-mediated disorders. The sample holds many counts of this clonotype. Germline assignment: CDR1 SEHNR and CDR2 FQNEAQ (reference sequence). V lost 5 bases and J lost 4, with 14 bases in between. CDR3 length: 15 amino acids. Via MiXCR, TCRdb re-called the 5' RACE reads, giving one row per CDR3 protein. The top ten clones hold 5% to 6.5% of a sample with 87,000 or so distinct CDR3 sequences, 3.5% to 4% of them seen once. J is TRBJ1-4 and V is TRBV7-9; D not certain. The specimen was PBMCs. This TCR came from a woman younger than 30 with multiple sclerosis. Here the CDR3 DNA reads TGTGCCAGCAGCCCAGACCCGGGCGGTAATGAAAAACTGTTTTTT. Residues: CASSPDPGGNEKLFF.